The 9 T cell receptor beta chains below were found in one sample sequenced in a study of cytomegalovirus exposure and HLA in healthy donors. Measured with immunoSEQ multiplex PCR; TCRdb has only the in-frame clones, and not every one. There are tens of thousands of clones in the sample; roughly 90% occur only once, and roughly 3.8% lies in the top ten. The sample comprised PBMCs. The source of these receptors is a woman aged 18 to 35 in good health and CMV-seropositive.

The V and J genes are TRBV4-3 and TRBJ2-3, with D possibly matching TRBD2 (5 bases). The CDR3 length is 14 residues. Germline CDR1 is LGHNA and CDR2 is YSLEER. The V end was cut by 4 bases, the J end by 3 bases, with 11 bases between. The CDR3 DNA reads TGCGCCAGCAGCCTAAGACTATATACAGATACGCAGTATTTT. This translates into CASSLRLYTDTQYF.

The V gene is TRBV7-9, the J gene TRBJ2-1, with D perhaps TRBD2 (6 bases). V shed 4 bases and J shed 0 bases, with 16 bases lying between them. The CDR3 has 17 residues. The germline CDR1 and CDR2 sequences are SEHNR and FQNEAQ (reference sequence). The CDR3 sequence is CASSSPLTGSSYNEQFF. In DNA, the CDR3 is TGTGCCAGCAGCTCACCTCTTACCGGGAGCTCCTACAATGAGCAGTTCTTC.

This clone was found once. The chain joins TRBV30 to TRBJ2-3; D possibly corresponds to TRBD1 (5 bases). Per the germline V gene, CDR1 is GTSNPN and CDR2 is SVGIG (reference sequence). The ends were cut back, 0 bases at V and 0 bases at J, with 10 bases in the middle. The CDR3 covers 15 residues. The CDR3 sequence is CAWSVVRQSTDTQYF. CDR3 coding DNA: TGTGCCTGGAGTGTCGTCAGACAGAGCACAGATACGCAGTATTTT.

The rearrangement uses TRBV30 and TRBJ2-1, with D tentatively TRBD2 (6 bases). The germline gives CDR1 GTSNPN, CDR2 SVGIG (reference sequence). This CDR3 spans 14 amino acids. Trimming took off 2 bases at V and 6 bases at J, with 14 bases between the two ends. The CDR3 nucleotides are TGTGCCTGGAGTCCACCGGGACTGAGCAATGAGCAGTTCTTC. Residues: CAWSPPGLSNEQFF.

This clone showed up just once. For the CDR3, the DNA is TGTGCCAGCCATCCGACGGCGGCCCATGAGCAGTTCTTC. It codes for CASHPTAAHEQFF. The J gene is TRBJ2-1, the V gene TRBV6-5; D gene unclear. Germline V gene data show CDR1 as MNHEY and CDR2 as SVGAGI. V was shortened by 8 bases and J by 8 bases, with 16 bases between the two germline ends. The CDR3 has 13 amino acids.

This chain connects TRBV19 to TRBJ2-1; 7 nucleotides align to TRBD2. Unmatched junction bases numbered 3, after V lost 7 bases and J lost 3 bases. The CDR3 runs 13 residues. Germline V CDR1 and CDR2: LNHDA, SQIVND (reference sequence). In nucleotides, the CDR3 is TGTGCCAGTACAACTAGCGTCTACAATGAGCAGTTCTTC. This gives the protein CASTTSVYNEQFF.

This clone was recorded a few times. The rearrangement joins TRBV7-9 to TRBJ1-2; TRBD1 is a possible D gene (6 bases). The CDR3 consists of 15 residues. Looked up from germline, CDR1 is SEHNR and CDR2 is FQNEAQ (reference sequence). Trimming took 4 bases from V and 2 from J, leaving 14 bases between them. The DNA of the CDR3 is TGTGCCAGCAGCTCCTACAGGGATAGGAACTATGGCTACACCTTC. It is translated as CASSSYRDRNYGYTF.

This chain connects TRBV30 to TRBJ1-2; 9 bases are a match to TRBD1. The CDR3 is made up of 14 amino acids. Germline loops: CDR1 GTSNPN, CDR2 SVGIG (reference sequence). V shed 0 bases, J shed 8 bases, and the junction held 7 bases outside the gene matches. CDR3 protein: CAWSVKQGAGGYTF. The CDR3 DNA is TGTGCCTGGAGTGTAAAACAGGGGGCTGGAGGCTACACCTTC.

The chain links TRBV30 to TRBJ2-3; TRBD1 agrees at 9 bases. Losses at the gene ends were 4 bases for V and 6 bases for J; bases not matched to a gene: 8. Germline V gene lookup returns CDR1 GTSNPN and CDR2 SVGIG (reference sequence). This CDR3 comprises 14 residues. CDR3 DNA sequence: TGTGCCTGGACGACCGGGACAGGGCTGGATACGCAGTATTTT. Its translation: CAWTTGTGLDTQYF.